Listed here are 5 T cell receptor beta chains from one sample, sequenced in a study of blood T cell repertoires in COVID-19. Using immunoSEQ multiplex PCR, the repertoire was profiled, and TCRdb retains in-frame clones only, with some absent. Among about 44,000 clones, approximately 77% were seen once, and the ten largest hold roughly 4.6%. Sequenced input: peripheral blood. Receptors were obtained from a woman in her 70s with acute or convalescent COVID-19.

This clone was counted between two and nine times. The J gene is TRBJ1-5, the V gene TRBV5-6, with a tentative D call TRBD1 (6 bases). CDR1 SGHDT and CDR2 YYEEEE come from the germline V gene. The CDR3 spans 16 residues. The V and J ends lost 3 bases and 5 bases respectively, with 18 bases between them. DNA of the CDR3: TGTGCCAGCAGCTCGAAACAGGGTAGTTTGCATCAGCCCCAGCATTTT. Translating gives CASSSKQGSLHQPQHF.

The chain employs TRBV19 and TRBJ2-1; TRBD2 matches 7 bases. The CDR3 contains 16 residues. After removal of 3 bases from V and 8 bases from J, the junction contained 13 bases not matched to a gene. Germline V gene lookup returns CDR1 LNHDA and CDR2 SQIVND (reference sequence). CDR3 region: CASSIPLGTTTDEQFF. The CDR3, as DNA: TGTGCCAGTAGTATTCCCCTCGGGACTACTACGGATGAGCAGTTCTTC.

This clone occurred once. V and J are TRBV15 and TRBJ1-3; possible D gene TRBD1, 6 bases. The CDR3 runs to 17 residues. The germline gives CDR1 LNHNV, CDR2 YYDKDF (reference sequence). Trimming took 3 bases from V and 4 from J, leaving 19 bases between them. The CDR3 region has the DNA TGTGCCACCAGCAGGCAATCCGGGACAAGGGGCGGAAACACCATATATTTT. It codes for CATSRQSGTRGGNTIYF.

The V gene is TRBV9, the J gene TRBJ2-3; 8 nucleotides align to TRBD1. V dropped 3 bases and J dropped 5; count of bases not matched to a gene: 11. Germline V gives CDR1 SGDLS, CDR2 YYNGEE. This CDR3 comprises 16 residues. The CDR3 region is CASSAQTGDVRDTQYF. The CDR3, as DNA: TGTGCCAGCAGCGCTCAGACAGGGGACGTCAGAGATACGCAGTATTTT.

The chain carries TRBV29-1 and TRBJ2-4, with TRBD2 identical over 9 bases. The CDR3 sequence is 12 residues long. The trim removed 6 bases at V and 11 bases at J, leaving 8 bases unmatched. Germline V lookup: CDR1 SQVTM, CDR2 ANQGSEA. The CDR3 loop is CSVTGTSSFQYF. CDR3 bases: TGCAGCGTGACCGGGACTAGCTCCTTTCAGTACTTC.